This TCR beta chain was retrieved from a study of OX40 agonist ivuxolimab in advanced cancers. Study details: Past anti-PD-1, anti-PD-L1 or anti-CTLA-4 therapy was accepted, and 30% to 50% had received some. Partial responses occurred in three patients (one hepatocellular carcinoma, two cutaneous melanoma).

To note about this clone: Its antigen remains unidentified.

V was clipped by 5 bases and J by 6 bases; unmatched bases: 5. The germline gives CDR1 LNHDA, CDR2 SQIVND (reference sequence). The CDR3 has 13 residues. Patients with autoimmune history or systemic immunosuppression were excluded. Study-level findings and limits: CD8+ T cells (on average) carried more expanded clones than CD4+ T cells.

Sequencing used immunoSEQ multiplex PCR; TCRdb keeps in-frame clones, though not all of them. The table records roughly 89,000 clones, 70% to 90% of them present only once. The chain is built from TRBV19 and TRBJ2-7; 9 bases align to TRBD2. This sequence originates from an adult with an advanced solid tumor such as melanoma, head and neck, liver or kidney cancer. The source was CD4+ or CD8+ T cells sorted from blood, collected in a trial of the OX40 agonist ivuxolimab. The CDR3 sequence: CASSAGGPLEQYF. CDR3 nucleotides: TGTGCCAGTAGTGCGGGAGGGCCTCTCGAGCAGTACTTC.